This T cell receptor beta chain comes out of a study of blood T cells in healthy people across ages. The study, taken as a whole, reports: Aged donors had fewer naive CD4+ cells and lower diversity than long-lived donors. Unknown CMV status may confound age-related changes in expanded clones.

This clonotype was counted ten times or more. Its matching antigen is unknown. For every donor, a draw yielded 7.5 to 10 milliliters of peripheral blood. The study isolated at least 6.5 million PBMCs from each sample. Germline-derived CDR1 and CDR2 are SGHRS and YFSETQ. This CDR3 contains 14 residues. Deletions cut 0 bases from V and 5 bases from J, with 9 bases between. The second PCR ran roughly 6 to 12 cycles with a sample-barcoded 5' primer and J-beta primers. One entry per CDR3 protein, called by TCRdb with MiXCR from the 5' RACE reads. The top ten clones hold around 15% of a sample with hundreds of thousands of distinct CDR3 sequences, roughly 50% of them seen once.

The sequenced sample consisted of blood. The chain joins TRBV5-1 to TRBJ2-1; D remains ambiguous. The receptor's source is a man aged 25-45 years in good health. This CDR3 reads CASSLAGGDNEQFF. The CDR3 nucleotides are TGCGCCAGCAGCTTGGCCGGCGGAGACAATGAGCAGTTCTTC.